The 30 T cell receptor beta chains reported below all come from one sample, sequenced in a study of blood T cell repertoires in COVID-19. Profiled with immunoSEQ multiplex PCR; TCRdb holds only in-frame clones, not every one. The data hold 360,000 or so clones, with around nine tenths observed a single time. The sequenced material came from peripheral blood. All receptors derive from a woman aged 60-75 years with COVID-19, enrolled during active disease.

The rearrangement links TRBV7-9 to TRBJ2-3, with TRBD2 matching over 8 bases. V lost 3 bases and J lost 8; bases outside the gene matches: 4. CDR1 SEHNR and CDR2 FQNEAQ come from the germline V gene (reference sequence). The CDR3 contains 13 residues. The CDR3: CASSLRGELTQYF. In DNA, the CDR3 is TGTGCCAGCAGCTTGCGGGGGGAGCTTACGCAGTATTTT.

The chain couples TRBV7-6 to TRBJ1-2; D uncertain. There are 15 residues in the CDR3. Trimming pared 1 base from V and 8 bases from J, leaving 17 bases between. The V gene's germline CDR1 is SGHVS and CDR2 FNYEAQ. The CDR3 is CASSLEAAVSRGYTF. The CDR3 coding sequence is TGTGCCAGCAGCTTAGAGGCGGCAGTTTCGAGGGGCTACACCTTC.

This chain links TRBV25-1 with TRBJ1-2; a weak D match, TRBD1 (5 bases). Trimming cost V 1 base and J 2 bases, with 5 bases left between them. CDR1 MGHDK and CDR2 SYGVNS come from the germline V gene. The CDR3 spans 13 residues. The CDR3 nucleotides are TGTGCCAGCAGTGAATCAGGGAACTATGGCTACACCTTC. Translation: CASSESGNYGYTF.

The rearrangement uses TRBV18 and TRBJ2-5, with 8 bases identical to TRBD1. Per germline, CDR1 KGHSH and CDR2 LQKENI. V shed 4 bases, J shed 4 bases, and the junction held 5 bases outside the gene matches. The CDR3 has 14 amino acids. CDR3 protein: CASSLLDRGETQYF. DNA of the CDR3: TGTGCCAGCTCACTCCTCGACAGGGGAGAGACCCAGTACTTC.

This chain connects TRBV5-8 to TRBJ1-6, with 9 bases fitting TRBD1. This CDR3 has 15 amino acids. CDR1 is SGHTS, CDR2 YDEGEE, per germline. After removal of 3 bases from V and 14 bases from J, the junction contained 12 bases not matched to a gene. DNA for the CDR3: TGTGCCAGCAGCTCGACAGGGGGGAAGGAGAGGACCCTCCACTTT. This sequence encodes CASSSTGGKERTLHF.

This chain links TRBV5-1 with TRBJ1-1; a weak D match, TRBD1 (6 bases). CDR3 length: 13 amino acids. V gave up 2 bases and J gave up 6 bases, with 11 bases separating them. Germline CDR1 and CDR2: SGHRS and YFSETQ. The CDR3 DNA follows: TGCGCCAGCAGCTTCGGACAGACGTCTGAAGCTTTCTTT. It is translated as CASSFGQTSEAFF.

This clone occurred a few times. The chain is built from TRBV28 and TRBJ2-3; the match to TRBD1 covers 12 bases. V shed 4 bases, J shed 5 bases, and the junction held 13 bases outside the gene matches. In germline, CDR1 is MDHEN, CDR2 SYDVKM. This CDR3 is built from 18 residues. As DNA, the CDR3 is TGTGCCAGCAGTTCCATCCGGCCGGGACAGGGGGCATTAGATACGCAGTATTTT. Its protein product is CASSSIRPGQGALDTQYF. Full variable domain (rest looked up from reference TRBV28 and TRBJ2-3): DVKVTQSSRYLVKRTGEKVFLECVQDMDHENMFWYRQDPGLGLRLIYFSYDVKMKEKGDIPEGYSVSREKKERFSLILESASTNQTSMYLCASSSIRPGQGALDTQYFGPGTRLTVL.

This clone came up once. The J gene is TRBJ1-1, the V gene TRBV18; 8 bases are a match to TRBD1. V lost 6 bases, J lost 6 bases, and 6 bases stayed unmatched. The CDR3 covers 13 residues. From germline, CDR1 is KGHSH and CDR2 LQKENI. The CDR3 DNA sequence: TGTGCCAGCTCCCCGGCGGGACAGGCTGAAGCTTTCTTT. Protein product: CASSPAGQAEAFF.

The chain couples TRBV11-2 to TRBJ1-2, with a possible D match to TRBD1 (6 bases). The CDR3 sequence is 14 residues long. Germline V gene lookup returns CDR1 SGHAT and CDR2 FQNNGV. Trimming stripped 5 bases from V and 4 bases from J, with 14 bases between. CDR3 in DNA: TGTGCCAGCAGCCGCCAAACAGGGCTCTATGGCTACACCTTC. It yields the protein CASSRQTGLYGYTF.

CDR3 sequence reads: CASSDLQGARDEKLFF. DNA of the CDR3: TGTGCCAGCAGTGACTTACAGGGGGCGCGAGATGAAAAACTGTTTTTT. This chain connects TRBV25-1 to TRBJ1-4; 9 bases are a match to TRBD1. With 3 bases clipped from V and 6 bases from J, the junction kept 8 bases outside the gene matches. The CDR3 loop spans 16 amino acids. The germline V gene encodes CDR1 MGHDK and CDR2 SYGVNS. Looking up the rest from reference TRBV25-1 and TRBJ1-4 gives the full variable domain: EADIYQTPRYLVIGTGKKITLECSQTMGHDKMYWYQQDPGMELHLIHYSYGVNSTEKGDLSSESTVSRIRTEHFPLTLESARPSHTSQYLCASSDLQGARDEKLFFGSGTQLSVL.

V gene TRBV7-2 combines with J gene TRBJ1-5; D uncertain. This CDR3 is built from 15 residues. V dropped 3 bases and J dropped 4 bases, with 13 bases sitting between them. The germline gives CDR1 SGHTA, CDR2 FQGNSA. This chain's CDR3 is CASSLAPGENQPQHF. CDR3 DNA: TGTGCCAGCAGCTTGGCGCCAGGCGAAAATCAGCCCCAGCATTTT. The full variable domain, with the rest looked up from reference TRBV7-2 and TRBJ1-5, is GAGVSQSPSNKVTEKGKDVELRCDPISGHTALYWYRQSLGQGLEFLIYFQGNSAPDKSGLPSDRFSAERTGGSVSTLTIQRTQQEDSAVYLCASSLAPGENQPQHFGDGTRLSIL.

V is TRBV6-5 and J is TRBJ1-5; 8 bases are a match to TRBD1. The CDR3 sequence is 13 residues long. The V and J ends lost 8 bases and 6 bases, in that order; junction bases with no gene match: 6. Germline V gene sequence: CDR1 MNHEY, CDR2 SVGAGI. The CDR3 sequence is CASGQGFGQPQHF. The CDR3 coding sequence is TGTGCCAGCGGACAGGGTTTTGGTCAGCCCCAGCATTTT.

This clone has just one count. V usage is TRBV9 and J usage is TRBJ1-1; tentative D call: TRBD1 (6 bases). Trimming cost V 3 bases and J 4 bases, with 10 bases left between them. CDR1 SGDLS and CDR2 YYNGEE come from the germline V gene. The CDR3 covers 13 residues. CDR3 nucleotides: TGTGCCAGCAGCGAGCAGGGGAGCACTGAAGCTTTCTTT. It yields the protein CASSEQGSTEAFF.

The chain employs TRBV19 and TRBJ1-2, with 8 bases identical to TRBD1. V dropped 4 bases and J dropped 8; count of bases not matched to a gene: 12. There are 15 residues in the CDR3. Germline CDR1 and CDR2: LNHDA and SQIVND (reference sequence). CDR3 residues: CASSTKGTGGRGYTF. The CDR3 DNA follows: TGTGCCAGTAGTACCAAAGGAACAGGGGGACGCGGCTACACCTTC.

Only one count was recorded for this clone. The V call is TRBV7-2, the J call TRBJ2-5; 15 positions agree with TRBD2. Germline V gene sequence: CDR1 SGHTA, CDR2 FQGNSA. V was pared by 5 bases and J by 5 bases, with 6 bases of the junction left unmatched. This CDR3 is built from 16 residues. This CDR3 is CASSQGLAGGGETQYF. The CDR3 coding sequence is TGTGCCAGCAGCCAGGGACTAGCGGGGGGCGGGGAGACCCAGTACTTC.

This chain joins TRBV11-3 and TRBJ1-6; D may be TRBD1 (6 bases). CDR1 SGHNT and CDR2 YENEEA come from the germline V gene. Trimming cost V 5 bases and J 9 bases, with 17 bases left between them. The CDR3 length is 15 residues. CDR3 sequence: CASSPQGNVGSPLHF. The DNA of the CDR3 is TGTGCCAGCAGCCCACAGGGTAATGTGGGTTCACCCCTCCACTTT.

V is TRBV5-1 and J is TRBJ2-1; D may be TRBD2 (7 bases). Trimming cost V 3 bases and J 0 bases, with 16 bases left between them. Germline V gene sequence: CDR1 SGHRS, CDR2 YFSETQ. The CDR3 is 17 amino acids. CDR3 DNA sequence: TGCGCCAGCAGCTACTCCAGGGGAGGGCCCTCCTACAATGAGCAGTTCTTC. Protein product: CASSYSRGGPSYNEQFF.

The CDR3 DNA reads as TGTGCCAGCAGCGTAAAAGGTGGGCCTCCCAACTATGGCTACACCTTC. Amino acids: CASSVKGGPPNYGYTF. This rearrangement joins TRBV9 to TRBJ1-2; D ambiguous. Trimming stripped 1 base from V and 2 bases from J, with 15 bases between. The CDR3 has 16 residues. From germline, CDR1 is SGDLS and CDR2 YYNGEE. Based on the CDR3 plus reference TRBV9 and TRBJ1-2, the full variable domain is DSGVTQTPKHLITATGQRVTLRCSPRSGDLSVYWYQQSLDQGLQFLIQYYNGEERAKGNILERFSAQQFPDLHSELNLSSLELGDSALYFCASSVKGGPPNYGYTFGSGTRLTVV.

This sequence joins TRBV5-1 and TRBJ2-2; D is unclear. V lost 2 bases, J lost 2 bases, and 10 bases lay in between. This CDR3 has 15 amino acids. Germline V lookup: CDR1 SGHRS, CDR2 YFSETQ. In DNA form, the CDR3 reads TGCGCCAGCAGCTTTATGGCAGTTAACACCGGGGAGCTGTTTTTT. Translated: CASSFMAVNTGELFF.

The chain links TRBV5-1 to TRBJ2-2; D perhaps matches TRBD2 (5 bases). V lost 0 bases, J lost 3 bases, and 15 bases lay in between. The CDR3 covers 17 residues. In germline, CDR1 is SGHRS, CDR2 YFSETQ. The CDR3 sequence: CASSLAGAGRDTGELFF. Written as DNA, the CDR3 is TGCGCCAGCAGCTTGGCTGGTGCGGGCCGGGACACCGGGGAGCTGTTTTTT.

The gene calls are TRBV5-4 and TRBJ2-1, with 10 bases identical to TRBD2. The trim removed 4 bases at V and 3 bases at J, leaving 4 bases unmatched. The CDR3 has 15 residues. Germline CDR1 is SGHNT and CDR2 is YYREEE (reference sequence). The CDR3, as DNA: TGTGCCAGCAGCCAGCGGGGGGGAAACTACAATGAGCAGTTCTTC. This codes for CASSQRGGNYNEQFF. Combining the CDR3 with reference TRBV5-4 and TRBJ2-1 gives the whole variable domain ETGVTQSPTHLIKTRGQQVTLRCSSQSGHNTVSWYQQALGQGPQFIFQYYREEENGRGNFPPRFSGLQFPNYSSELNVNALELDDSALYLCASSQRGGNYNEQFFGPGTRLTVL.

This sequence joins TRBV9 and TRBJ1-6; D ambiguous. The length of the CDR3 is 15 residues. Germline V CDR1 and CDR2: SGDLS, YYNGEE. V shed 4 bases and J shed 7 bases, with 15 bases lying between them. The CDR3 DNA sequence: TGTGCCAGCAGCACCACCTGGGCCCCCAATTCACCCCTCCACTTT. Its protein product is CASSTTWAPNSPLHF.

The chain links TRBV11-3 to TRBJ1-1; D is ambiguous. V gave up 6 bases and J gave up 1 base, with 9 bases separating them. The CDR3 covers 13 residues. Germline CDR1 and CDR2: SGHNT and YENEEA. The CDR3 DNA is TGTGCCAGCAGTTTACGGGGGAACACTGAAGCTTTCTTT. It encodes CASSLRGNTEAFF.

The J gene is TRBJ1-4, the V gene TRBV5-6, with D unclear. Trimming took 0 bases from V and 0 from J, leaving 6 bases between them. The CDR3 is 15 residues long. Germline V gene lookup returns CDR1 SGHDT and CDR2 YYEEEE. As DNA, the CDR3 is TGTGCCAGCAGCTTGGGAAGCTCAACTAATGAAAAACTGTTTTTT. Protein product: CASSLGSSTNEKLFF. Filled out from reference TRBV5-6 and TRBJ1-4, the complete variable domain reads DAGVTQSPTHLIKTRGQQVTLRCSPKSGHDTVSWYQQALGQGPQFIFQYYEEEERQRGNFPDRFSGHQFPNYSSELNVNALLLGDSALYLCASSLGSSTNEKLFFGSGTQLSVL.

The genes are TRBV2 and TRBJ1-2; 11 bases line up with TRBD1. The CDR3 has 12 amino acids. J gave up 7 bases and V 11 bases, and 6 bases lay outside the gene matches. Germline CDR1 is SNHLY and CDR2 is FYNNEI. The CDR3 sequence: CAGGQGASGYTF. Here the CDR3 DNA reads TGTGCCGGTGGACAGGGGGCCTCTGGCTACACCTTC.

This rearrangement joins TRBV6-2 or TRBV6-3 to TRBJ1-1; 9 bases are a match to TRBD1. Germline-derived CDR1 and CDR2 are MNHEY and SVGEGT. The J segment lost 6 bases and the V segment lost 4 bases, leaving 6 bases of the junction unmatched. This CDR3 has 14 amino acids. The CDR3: CASSLTGGRPEAFF. The CDR3 DNA reads as TGTGCCAGCAGTTTGACAGGGGGAAGGCCTGAAGCTTTCTTT.

The J gene is TRBJ1-1, the V gene TRBV18, with D tentatively TRBD1 (5 bases). The CDR3 extends over 14 amino acids. Trimming shortened V by 0 bases and J by 7 bases, and 12 bases separated the two germline ends. CDR1 is KGHSH, CDR2 LQKENI, per germline. This CDR3 reads CASSPPSPGLEAFF. The DNA of the CDR3 is TGTGCCAGCTCACCACCATCGCCAGGGCTTGAAGCTTTCTTT.

The chain has TRBV7-8 and TRBJ2-5, with D possibly matching TRBD1 (6 bases). Trimming took off 3 bases at V and 5 bases at J, with 13 bases between the two ends. The V gene's germline CDR1 is SGHVS and CDR2 FQNEAQ. This CDR3 is built from 14 residues. The CDR3 loop reads CASSFPGTWETQYF. CDR3 nucleotide sequence: TGTGCCAGCAGCTTCCCCGGGACATGGGAGACCCAGTACTTC.

This clone was counted once. This CDR3 reads CASSSLNYGYTF. CDR3 DNA: TGTGCCAGCAGCTCTCTAAACTATGGCTACACCTTC. The chain uses TRBV5-5 and TRBJ1-2, with unresolved D. Trimming removed 3 bases at V and 2 bases at J, with 5 bases between. Germline lookup yields CDR1 SGHKS and CDR2 YYEKEE (reference sequence). CDR3 length: 12 residues.

The chain recombines TRBV18 with TRBJ2-2; D gene uncertain. Trimming took off 5 bases at V and 2 bases at J, with 6 bases between the two ends. Germline CDR1 is KGHSH and CDR2 is LQKENI. CDR3 length: 13 residues. The CDR3: CASSLLNTGELFF. The CDR3 DNA follows: TGTGCCAGCTCATTATTAAACACCGGGGAGCTGTTTTTT. Looking up the rest from reference TRBV18 and TRBJ2-2 gives the full variable domain: NAGVMQNPRHLVRRRGQEARLRCSPMKGHSHVYWYRQLPEEGLKFMVYLQKENIIDESGMPKERFSAEFPKEGPSILRIQQVVRGDSAAYFCASSLLNTGELFFGEGSRLTVL.